The 21 T cell receptor beta chains given below trace back to one sample, sequenced in a study of cytomegalovirus exposure and HLA in healthy donors. The PCR had 60 Vbeta and 13 Jbeta primers. Profiled with immunoSEQ multiplex PCR; TCRdb holds only in-frame clones, not every one. The sample carries 250,000 to 350,000 clones, around 80% recorded once. Sequences were obtained from PBMCs. Every receptor here comes from a girl aged 2 to 10 in good health and CMV-seronegative.

The chain couples TRBV2 to TRBJ1-2, with D perhaps matching TRBD1 (6 bases). The V end lost 3 bases, the J end lost 1 base, and 12 bases lay between the germline ends. The CDR3 totals 15 residues. The V gene's germline CDR1 is SNHLY and CDR2 FYNNEI. This CDR3 reads CASSDEGEINYGYTF. The CDR3 DNA sequence: TGTGCCAGCAGTGATGAGGGGGAGATTAACTATGGCTACACCTTC.

This clone showed up just once. The chain carries TRBV29-1 and TRBJ2-2; the match to TRBD1 covers 7 bases. Looked up from germline, CDR1 is SQVTM and CDR2 is ANQGSEA. The V segment lost 2 bases and the J segment 6 bases; nucleotides outside the gene matches: 6. The length of the CDR3 is 14 residues. CDR3 nucleotide sequence: TGCAGCGTTGAAAAGGGGGCGCGGTCCGGGGAGCTGTTTTTT. As protein: CSVEKGARSGELFF.

The V call is TRBV9, the J call TRBJ1-2, with D possibly TRBD1 on 5 matching bases. There are 15 residues in the CDR3. Germline V lookup: CDR1 SGDLS, CDR2 YYNGEE. The germline V and J ends were trimmed by 3 bases and 4 bases, with 16 bases remaining between them. The DNA for the CDR3 is TGTGCCAGCAGCGCCAACTCGGCAGGGCCCTATGGCTACACCTTC. Amino acids: CASSANSAGPYGYTF.

The chain carries TRBV2 and TRBJ1-2; TRBD1 matches 7 bases. This CDR3 is 16 amino acids long. With V trimmed by 6 bases and J by 5 bases, 15 bases remained unmatched. Germline lookup yields CDR1 SNHLY and CDR2 FYNNEI. CDR3 residues: CASRKSDSQGVYGYTF. The CDR3 nucleotides read TGTGCCAGCAGGAAGTCCGACTCTCAGGGGGTATATGGCTACACCTTC.

J is TRBJ2-7 and V is TRBV28; TRBD2 matches 7 bases. V was pared by 7 bases and J by 4 bases, with 7 bases of the junction left unmatched. CDR3 length: 13 residues. CDR1 is MDHEN, CDR2 SYDVKM, per germline. As DNA, the CDR3 is TGTGCCAGCACCGGACTAGGTGGTTACGAGCAGTACTTC. Translating gives CASTGLGGYEQYF.

This clone was counted a few times. This chain links TRBV27 with TRBJ2-7; 9 bases fit TRBD2. Germline CDR1 and CDR2: MNHEY and SMNVEV (reference sequence). This CDR3 is built from 16 residues. The V gene end was trimmed by 4 bases and the J gene end by 2 bases; junction bases not matched to a gene: 9. As DNA, the CDR3 is TGTGCCAGCAGTTCACAAGGGACTAGCTGGGCCTACGAGCAGTACTTC. Amino acids: CASSSQGTSWAYEQYF.

The chain couples TRBV7-2 to TRBJ2-1; no firm D call. V was shortened by 6 bases and J by 5 bases, with 17 bases between the two germline ends. The CDR3 is made up of 15 amino acids. CDR1 and CDR2 from the germline V gene are SGHTA and FQGNSA. CDR3 in amino acids: CASSWAGGINNEQFF. Written as DNA, the CDR3 is TGTGCCAGCAGTTGGGCCGGTGGCATAAACAATGAGCAGTTCTTC.

V usage is TRBV29-1 and J usage is TRBJ2-2; D gene unclear. There are 14 residues in the CDR3. V was clipped by 4 bases and J by 7 bases, with 16 bases between them. Looked up from germline, CDR1 is SQVTM and CDR2 is ANQGSEA. In nucleotides, the CDR3 is TGCAGCGTTGTGGTAAACAGCATCAACGGGGAGCTGTTTTTT. Amino acid sequence: CSVVVNSINGELFF.

V is TRBV5-1 and J is TRBJ1-2; possibly TRBD1 for D (5 bases). V dropped 4 bases and J dropped 4 bases, with 14 bases sitting between them. CDR1 is SGHRS, CDR2 YFSETQ, per germline. The CDR3 runs to 14 residues. The CDR3 is CASSAGGPIYGYTF. In DNA form, the CDR3 reads TGCGCCAGCAGCGCCGGGGGACCGATCTATGGCTACACCTTC. The full variable domain, with the rest looked up from reference TRBV5-1 and TRBJ1-2, is KAGVTQTPRYLIKTRGQQVTLSCSPISGHRSVSWYQQTPGQGLQFLFEYFSETQRNKGNFPGRFSGRQFSNSRSEMNVSTLELGDSALYLCASSAGGPIYGYTFGSGTRLTVV.

The chain uses TRBV27 and TRBJ1-2; a possible D gene is TRBD1 (6 bases). Germline values: CDR1 MNHEY, CDR2 SMNVEV (reference sequence). Between the trimmed V and J ends, which lost 3 bases and 3 bases, there was a span of 14 bases. This CDR3 is 15 amino acids long. This CDR3 is CASSFARTVHYGYTF. The DNA of the CDR3 is TGTGCCAGCAGTTTCGCCAGGACAGTACACTATGGCTACACCTTC.

The V gene is TRBV9, the J gene TRBJ1-1, with a possible D match to TRBD1 (5 bases). The CDR3 is made up of 13 amino acids. With 4 bases removed from V and 7 bases from J, the gap between germline ends came to 14 bases. Germline loops: CDR1 SGDLS, CDR2 YYNGEE. The CDR3 DNA is TGTGCCAGCAGCAAAAGGGGCCAGGATGAAGCTTTCTTT. Protein: CASSKRGQDEAFF.

The chain carries TRBV29-1 and TRBJ2-3, with D tentatively TRBD1 (6 bases). V gave up 7 bases and J gave up 0 bases, with 14 bases separating them. Per the germline V gene, CDR1 is SQVTM and CDR2 is ANQGSEA. CDR3 length: 14 residues. CDR3 amino acids: CSGTDPGSTDTQYF. The CDR3 DNA follows: TGCAGCGGGACAGACCCAGGTAGCACAGATACGCAGTATTTT.

This clone has more than one count but fewer than ten. J is TRBJ2-1 and V is TRBV11-3; TRBD2 matches 10 bases. The trim removed 5 bases at V and 9 bases at J, leaving 10 bases unmatched. CDR1 and CDR2 (germline): SGHNT, YENEEA. The CDR3 loop spans 15 amino acids. The CDR3 here is CASSKTSGVAGEQFF. In DNA, the CDR3 is TGTGCCAGCAGCAAAACTAGCGGGGTTGCTGGTGAGCAGTTCTTC.

This clone was seen only a few times. The chain links TRBV7-3 to TRBJ2-3; 11 bases match TRBD2. The V gene's germline CDR1 is SGHTA and CDR2 FQGTGA. The CDR3 sequence is 15 residues long. V gave up 6 bases and J gave up 3 bases; unmatched junction bases: 5. The CDR3 here is CASSYTSGSTDTQYF. DNA of the CDR3: TGTGCCAGCAGTTATACTAGCGGGAGTACAGATACGCAGTATTTT. The full variable domain, its missing parts supplied by reference TRBV7-3 and TRBJ2-3, is GAGVSQTPSNKVTEKGKYVELRCDPISGHTALYWYRQSLGQGPEFLIYFQGTGAADDSGLPNDRFFAVRPEGSVSTLKIQRTERGDSAVYLCASSYTSGSTDTQYFGPGTRLTVL.

The chain carries TRBV10-2 and TRBJ1-1; 7 bases align to TRBD1. CDR1 WSHSY and CDR2 SAAADI come from the germline V gene. The CDR3 has 14 amino acids. The V gene end was trimmed by 6 bases and the J gene end by 1 base; junction bases not matched to a gene: 5. The CDR3 here is CASSPHRGNTEAFF. The CDR3, as DNA: TGCGCCAGCAGCCCTCACAGGGGGAACACTGAAGCTTTCTTT.

This chain uses TRBV14 with TRBJ2-5; possible D gene TRBD2, 5 bases. Germline CDR1 reads SGHDN; CDR2 reads FVKESK. V lost 8 bases, J lost 7 bases, and 17 bases lay in between. This CDR3 is built from 13 residues. The CDR3 nucleotides read TGTGCCAGCGGCGGCTCGTTCAGCGGGACCCAGTACTTC. Encoded protein: CASGGSFSGTQYF.

The V call is TRBV19, the J call TRBJ2-7, with D maybe TRBD1 (5 bases). V was clipped by 5 bases and J by 3 bases, with 14 bases between them. Germline V gene lookup returns CDR1 LNHDA and CDR2 SQIVND (reference sequence). This CDR3 has 14 amino acids. The CDR3 DNA follows: TGTGCCAGTAGTCCATCAGACAGAAACTACGAGCAGTACTTC. Protein sequence: CASSPSDRNYEQYF.

The chain couples TRBV28 to TRBJ2-7, with 9 bases matching TRBD2. From germline, CDR1 is MDHEN and CDR2 SYDVKM. V was pared by 3 bases and J by 2 bases, with 2 bases of the junction left unmatched. This CDR3 is 14 amino acids long. The CDR3 coding sequence is TGTGCCAGCAGTTTCGTAGCGGGAGCCTACGAGCAGTACTTC. This sequence encodes CASSFVAGAYEQYF.

About this clone itself: The junction shows a germline mismatch at one end, possibly a read error. The identical CDR3 is also encoded by other nucleotide sequences in the sample. The chain is built from TRBV6-5 and TRBJ2-7; 9 bases line up with TRBD1. CDR3 length equals 15 residues. CDR1 and CDR2 from the germline V gene are MNHEY and SVGAGI. DNA of the CDR3: TGCGCCAGCAGTTACAGGGGACAGGGAACCTACGAGCAGTACTTC. As protein: CASSYRGQGTYEQYF.

This sequence joins TRBV30 and TRBJ2-7; tentative D call: TRBD2 (6 bases). V lost 2 bases, J lost 4 bases, and 12 bases lay in between. Germline CDR1 GTSNPN, CDR2 SVGIG (reference sequence). The CDR3 length is 13 residues. CDR3 nucleotides: TGTGCCTGGAGTAGGCGGGGAGAGTACGAGCAGTACTTC. Protein: CAWSRRGEYEQYF.

The chain recombines TRBV5-6 with TRBJ2-3; TRBD2 matches 10 bases. Per the germline V gene, CDR1 is SGHDT and CDR2 is YYEEEE. CDR3 length equals 18 residues. V shed 0 bases, J shed 1 base, and the junction held 8 bases outside the gene matches. The CDR3 DNA reads TGTGCCAGCAGCTTGGTGCTAGCGGGAGTTGGGGGCACAGATACGCAGTATTTT. This encodes CASSLVLAGVGGTDTQYF.